This entry is about one T cell receptor beta chain. The entry originates in a study of blood T cell repertoires in COVID-19. Study overall: The study drew acute and convalescent COVID-19 samples from the United States, Italy and Spain.

This CDR3 region has 14 residues. Germline-derived CDR1 and CDR2 are LNHDA and SQIVND (reference sequence). J gave up 4 bases and V 1 base, and 3 bases lay outside the gene matches. Generated by immunoSEQ multiplex PCR, the TCRdb table keeps only in-frame clones and is missing some. The data contain just over 95,000 clones, approximately 82% of them singletons. The receptor was derived from a man between 60 and 70 years old with acute or convalescent COVID-19. The rearrangement joins TRBV19 to TRBJ1-1, with 7 bases identical to TRBD1. The specimen sequenced was peripheral blood. The CDR3 bases are TGTGCCAGTAGTATAGTAGCAGGGGGCACTGAAGCTTTCTTT. This sequence encodes CASSIVAGGTEAFF.